Presented here are 10 T cell receptor beta chains from one specimen sequenced in a study of T cells after yellow fever vaccination. TCRdb independently ran MiXCR on the 5' RACE reads; one entry per CDR3 protein. The table includes around 610,000 distinct CDR3 sequences, less than 15% detected once. Specimen: PBMCs, collected on the day of the yellow fever booster vaccination. All receptors derive from a man aged 30 to 45 who received the YFV17D yellow fever vaccine.

The V gene is TRBV7-9, the J gene TRBJ2-3; D is unclear. This CDR3 comprises 11 residues. V was clipped by 11 bases and J by 6 bases, with 12 bases between them. Germline V gives CDR1 SEHNR, CDR2 FQNEAQ (reference sequence). The chain's CDR3 is CAGAQGDTQYF. The CDR3 DNA sequence: TGTGCCGGTGCGCAAGGGGATACGCAGTATTTT.

The rearrangement joins TRBV6-1 to TRBJ2-1; maybe TRBD2 (6 bases). The CDR3 has 15 amino acids. Per germline, CDR1 MNHNS and CDR2 SASEGT. Trimming pared 6 bases from V and 4 bases from J, leaving 16 bases between. This CDR3 reads CASRTTSSGYNEQFF. The CDR3 nucleotides read TGTGCCAGCAGGACGACTAGTTCCGGGTACAATGAGCAGTTCTTC.

The chain carries TRBV20-1 and TRBJ1-2; 9 nucleotides align to TRBD1. Germline trimming cut 3 bases from V and 8 bases from J; bases unmatched to any gene: 10. CDR3 size: 14 residues. Germline CDR1 is DFQATT and CDR2 is SNEGSKA (reference sequence). In DNA, the CDR3 is TGCAGTGCTAGTAGGGGGACAGGGAGCCGGGGCTACACCTTC. This codes for CSASRGTGSRGYTF.

The chain carries TRBV6-5 and TRBJ2-1; 8 positions agree with TRBD2. Germline-derived CDR1 and CDR2 are MNHEY and SVGAGI. The V gene end was trimmed by 2 bases and the J gene end by 8 bases; junction bases not matched to a gene: 11. The length of the CDR3 is 16 residues. The CDR3 nucleotides read TGTGCCAGCAGTTACGCCCTTGGACTAGCTGGGGATGAGCAGTTCTTC. Residues: CASSYALGLAGDEQFF.

The sample holds a few counts of this clonotype. The genes are TRBV20-1 and TRBJ2-1; TRBD2 aligns across 9 bases. This CDR3 comprises 14 residues. V trimming: 4 bases; J trimming: 4 bases; junction bases outside the gene matches: 5. CDR1 and CDR2 from the germline V gene are DFQATT and SNEGSKA (reference sequence). The DNA for the CDR3 is TGCAGTGCTAAGAAGACTAGCGGATACAATGAGCAGTTCTTC. It yields the protein CSAKKTSGYNEQFF.

This chain links TRBV6-2 or TRBV6-3 with TRBJ2-1, with D tentatively TRBD2 (5 bases). The germline V and J ends were trimmed by 6 bases and 6 bases, with 6 bases remaining between them. The CDR3 runs to 11 residues. Germline V CDR1 and CDR2: MNHEY, SVGEGT. The CDR3 here is CASRTSNEQFF. For the CDR3, the DNA is TGTGCCAGCAGAACTAGCAATGAGCAGTTCTTC.

The rearrangement uses TRBV6-1 and TRBJ1-5; D is perhaps TRBD1 (6 bases). This CDR3 is 15 amino acids long. Per the germline V gene, CDR1 is MNHNS and CDR2 is SASEGT. Trimming took 6 bases from V and 0 from J, leaving 12 bases between them. The DNA for the CDR3 is TGTGCCAGCAGCCAGGGGCCGAATAGCAATCAGCCCCAGCATTTT. It specifies CASSQGPNSNQPQHF.

This chain joins TRBV7-9 and TRBJ2-1; D is uncertain. CDR1 is SEHNR and CDR2 is FQNEAQ in the germline V gene (reference sequence). This CDR3 has 14 amino acids. The V and J ends lost 7 bases and 7 bases respectively, with 17 bases between them. The CDR3 coding sequence is TGTGCCAGCACCTCCGTAAGGCTACAAAATGAGCAGTTCTTC. This translates into CASTSVRLQNEQFF.

This clonotype was counted only a few times. The rearrangement uses TRBV5-1 and TRBJ2-1, with 13 bases matching TRBD2. Germline-derived CDR1 and CDR2 are SGHRS and YFSETQ. V dropped 4 bases and J dropped 6; count of bases not matched to a gene: 10. This CDR3 has 17 residues. The CDR3 loop is CASSAALGLAGVNEQFF. Here the CDR3 DNA reads TGCGCCAGCAGCGCGGCCCTAGGACTAGCGGGAGTCAATGAGCAGTTCTTC.

There are a few counts of this clonotype. This rearrangement joins TRBV3-1 to TRBJ1-1, with a tentative D call TRBD1 (6 bases). CDR3 size: 13 residues. V shed 1 base and J shed 7 bases, with 10 bases lying between them. Germline V CDR1 and CDR2: LGHDT, YNNKEL (reference sequence). The CDR3 DNA reads TGTGCCAGCAGCCAAGTTTCAGGGGATGAAGCTTTCTTT. It translates to CASSQVSGDEAFF. Combining the CDR3 with reference TRBV3-1 and TRBJ1-1 gives the whole variable domain DTAVSQTPKYLVTQMGNDKSIKCEQNLGHDTMYWYKQDSKKFLKIMFSYNNKELIINETVPNRFSPKSPDKAHLNLHINSLELGDSAVYFCASSQVSGDEAFFGQGTRLTVV.